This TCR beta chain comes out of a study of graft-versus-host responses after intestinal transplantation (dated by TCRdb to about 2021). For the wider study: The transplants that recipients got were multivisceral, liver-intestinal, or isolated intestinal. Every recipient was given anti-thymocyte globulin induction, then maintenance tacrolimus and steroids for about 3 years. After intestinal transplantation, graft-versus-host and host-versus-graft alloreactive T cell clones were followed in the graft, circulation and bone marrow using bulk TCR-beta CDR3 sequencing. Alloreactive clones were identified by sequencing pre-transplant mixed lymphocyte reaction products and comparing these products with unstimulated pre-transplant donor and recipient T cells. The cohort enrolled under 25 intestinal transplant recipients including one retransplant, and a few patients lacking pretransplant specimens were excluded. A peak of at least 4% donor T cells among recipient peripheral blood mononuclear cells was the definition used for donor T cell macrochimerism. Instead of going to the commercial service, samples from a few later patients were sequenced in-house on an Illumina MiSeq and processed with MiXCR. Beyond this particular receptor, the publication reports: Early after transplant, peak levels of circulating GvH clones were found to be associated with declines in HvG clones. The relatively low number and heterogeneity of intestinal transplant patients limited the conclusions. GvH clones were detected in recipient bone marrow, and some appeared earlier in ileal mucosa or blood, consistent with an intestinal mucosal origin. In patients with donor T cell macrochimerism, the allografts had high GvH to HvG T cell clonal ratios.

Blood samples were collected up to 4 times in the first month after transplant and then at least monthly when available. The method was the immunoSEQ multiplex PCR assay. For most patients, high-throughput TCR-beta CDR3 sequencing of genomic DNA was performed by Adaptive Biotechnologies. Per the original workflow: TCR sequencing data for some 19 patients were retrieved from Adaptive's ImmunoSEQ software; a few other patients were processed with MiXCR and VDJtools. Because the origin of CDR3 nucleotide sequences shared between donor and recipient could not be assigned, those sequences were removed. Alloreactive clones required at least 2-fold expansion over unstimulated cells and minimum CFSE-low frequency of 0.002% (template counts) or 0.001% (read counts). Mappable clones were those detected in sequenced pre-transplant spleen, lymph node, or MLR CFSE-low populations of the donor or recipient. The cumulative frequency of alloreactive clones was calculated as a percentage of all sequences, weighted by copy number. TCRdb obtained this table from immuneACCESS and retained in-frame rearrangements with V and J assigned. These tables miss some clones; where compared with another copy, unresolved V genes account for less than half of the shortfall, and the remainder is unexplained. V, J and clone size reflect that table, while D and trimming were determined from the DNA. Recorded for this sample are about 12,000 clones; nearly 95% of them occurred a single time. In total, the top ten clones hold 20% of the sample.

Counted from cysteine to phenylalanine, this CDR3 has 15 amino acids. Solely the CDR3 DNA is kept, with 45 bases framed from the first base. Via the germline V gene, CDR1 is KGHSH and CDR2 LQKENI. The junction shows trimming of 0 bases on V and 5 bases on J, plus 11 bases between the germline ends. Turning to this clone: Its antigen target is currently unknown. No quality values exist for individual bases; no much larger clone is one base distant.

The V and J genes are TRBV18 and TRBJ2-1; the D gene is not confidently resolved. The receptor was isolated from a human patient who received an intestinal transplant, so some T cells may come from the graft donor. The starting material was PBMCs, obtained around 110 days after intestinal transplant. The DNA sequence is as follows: TGTGCCAGCTCACCACCATCCATGGGCGACAATGAGCAGTTCTTC. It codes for CASSPPSMGDNEQFF.